Presented here are 19 T cell receptor beta chains from one specimen sequenced in a study of brain T cells in children with intractable seizures. Indicated time point: blood from clinic visit 5 months post-surgery; TSC patient then seizure free. Using immunoSEQ multiplex PCR, the repertoire was profiled, and TCRdb retains in-frame clones only, with some absent. The table includes about 340,000 clones, 93% detected once. This material consisted of peripheral blood, taken roughly 5 months after surgery. The source is a boy younger than two with tuberous sclerosis and intractable seizures.

The J gene is TRBJ2-1, the V gene TRBV27, with 16 bases aligning to TRBD2. Germline values: CDR1 MNHEY, CDR2 SMNVEV (reference sequence). This CDR3 spans 19 amino acids. V lost 5 bases, J lost 0 bases, and 7 bases stayed unmatched. CDR3 residues: CASSTGLAGGLSSYNEQFF. The CDR3 DNA is TGTGCCAGCAGTACGGGACTAGCGGGGGGGCTAAGCTCCTACAATGAGCAGTTCTTC.

The chain has TRBV6-5 and TRBJ1-5; TRBD1 agrees at 8 bases. Germline CDR1 and CDR2: MNHEY and SVGAGI. The CDR3 is made up of 13 amino acids. V lost 6 bases, J lost 5 bases, and 3 bases stayed unmatched. The CDR3 nucleotides read TGTGCCAGCAGACCCAGGGGGCATCAGCCCCAGCATTTT. The encoded protein is CASRPRGHQPQHF.

This rearrangement joins TRBV11-3 to TRBJ2-3, with 10 nucleotides matching TRBD1. The CDR3 loop spans 15 amino acids. CDR1 and CDR2 from the germline V gene are SGHNT and YENEEA. V trimming: 4 bases; J trimming: 4 bases; junction bases outside the gene matches: 5. CDR3 bases: TGTGCCAGCAGCTCGGGACAGGGGAGCGCAGATACGCAGTATTTT. It is translated as CASSSGQGSADTQYF.

CDR3 DNA: TGCGCCAGCAGCTTGGACCTCCGGGGGGCAGGATCACCCCTCCACTTT. It specifies CASSLDLRGAGSPLHF. This chain uses TRBV5-1 with TRBJ1-6; a possible D gene is TRBD1 (6 bases). The V gene lost 0 bases and the J gene lost 10 bases, with 17 bases spanning the gap. Per germline, CDR1 SGHRS and CDR2 YFSETQ. This CDR3 comprises 16 residues.

The chain joins TRBV6-5 to TRBJ1-1; 8 nucleotides agree with TRBD1. Unmatched junction bases numbered 7, after V lost 2 bases and J lost 8 bases. The CDR3 extends over 14 amino acids. CDR1 is MNHEY, CDR2 SVGAGI, per germline. CDR3 DNA: TGTGCCAGCAGTTACCCGACAGGGGACGGGGAAGCTTTCTTT. Translation gives CASSYPTGDGEAFF.

The rearrangement links TRBV6-5 to TRBJ2-1; tentatively, D is TRBD1 (6 bases). The CDR3 covers 15 residues. V was shortened by 5 bases and J by 7 bases, with 18 bases between the two germline ends. Germline V gene sequence: CDR1 MNHEY, CDR2 SVGAGI. CDR3 DNA: TGTGCCAGCAGTCCCGGGACAACCCCCCTTAATGAGCAGTTCTTC. As protein: CASSPGTTPLNEQFF.

The chain employs TRBV11-1 and TRBJ2-3; 11 nucleotides match TRBD2. V lost 5 bases and J lost 3; bases outside the gene matches: 7. Germline V gives CDR1 SGHAT, CDR2 FQDESV (reference sequence). The CDR3 is made up of 16 amino acids. This CDR3 is CASSRLAGRMTDTQYF. Written as DNA, the CDR3 is TGTGCCAGCAGCCGACTAGCGGGGCGTATGACAGATACGCAGTATTTT.

This clone has a single count. The V call is TRBV3-1 (or the pseudogene TRBV3-2), the J call TRBJ1-1, with D hard to call. The CDR3 spans 14 residues. With 4 bases removed from V and 7 bases from J, the gap between germline ends came to 16 bases. Germline V gene lookup returns CDR1 LGHDT and CDR2 YNNKEL (reference sequence). This chain's CDR3 is CASSLGLDGLEAFF. DNA of the CDR3: TGTGCCAGCAGCCTTGGATTAGACGGACTTGAAGCTTTCTTT.

V gene TRBV3-1 (or the pseudogene TRBV3-2) combines with J gene TRBJ2-7, with TRBD2 as a possible D gene (6 bases). Trimming pared 2 bases from V and 3 bases from J, leaving 11 bases between. In germline, CDR1 is LGHDT, CDR2 YNNKEL (reference sequence). This CDR3 contains 14 residues. For the CDR3, the DNA is TGTGCCAGCAGCCAAACGGGAGTGAGCTACGAGCAGTACTTC. Protein product: CASSQTGVSYEQYF.

The J gene is TRBJ1-5, the V gene TRBV25-1, with D hard to call. CDR3 length: 14 amino acids. The V end was cut by 4 bases, the J end by 0 bases, with 7 bases between. The germline V gene has CDR1 MGHDK and CDR2 SYGVNS. The chain's CDR3 is CASSGSGSNQPQHF. CDR3 sequence (DNA): TGTGCCAGCAGTGGTTCGGGTAGCAATCAGCCCCAGCATTTT.

This clone appeared once. The genes are TRBV4-1 and TRBJ2-2, with 7 positions matching TRBD1. With V trimmed by 1 base and J by 4 bases, 3 bases remained unmatched. This CDR3 is 15 amino acids long. Germline lookup yields CDR1 MGHRA and CDR2 YSYEKL. CDR3 sequence reads: CASSQGQGPTGELFF. In nucleotides, the CDR3 is TGCGCCAGCAGCCAAGGACAGGGACCCACCGGGGAGCTGTTTTTT.

The chain employs TRBV9 and TRBJ2-7; D is possibly TRBD1 or TRBD2 (5 bases each). Germline CDR1 SGDLS, CDR2 YYNGEE. CDR3 length equals 13 residues. The ends were cut back, 3 bases at V and 3 bases at J, with 10 bases in the middle. CDR3: CASSGAGSYEQYF. In DNA, the CDR3 is TGTGCCAGCAGCGGCGCAGGGAGCTACGAGCAGTACTTC. Full variable domain (outside the CDR3, taken from reference TRBV9 and TRBJ2-7): DSGVTQTPKHLITATGQRVTLRCSPRSGDLSVYWYQQSLDQGLQFLIQYYNGEERAKGNILERFSAQQFPDLHSELNLSSLELGDSALYFCASSGAGSYEQYFGPGTRLTVT.

This clone is a singleton in its sample. The CDR3 DNA reads as TGTGCCAGCACCATTGGGACAGCCCCTAACTATGGCTACACCTTC. Its translation: CASTIGTAPNYGYTF. The chain is built from TRBV6-5 and TRBJ1-2; TRBD1 matches at 7 bases. V was clipped by 7 bases and J by 0 bases; unmatched bases: 8. The CDR3 has 15 amino acids. Per the germline V gene, CDR1 is MNHEY and CDR2 is SVGAGI.

CDR3 in DNA: TGTGCCAGCAGCCGGGGGACAGGAGACTACGAGCAGTACTTC. It specifies CASSRGTGDYEQYF. V and J are TRBV11-3 and TRBJ2-7; 8 bases are shared with TRBD1. The ends lost 5 bases at V and 3 bases at J; junction bases unmatched: 6. The CDR3 is 14 residues long. Germline lookup yields CDR1 SGHNT and CDR2 YENEEA.

The chain has TRBV6-5 and TRBJ1-2, with D perhaps matching TRBD1 (5 bases). Germline V gene lookup returns CDR1 MNHEY and CDR2 SVGAGI. The CDR3 runs 15 residues. V shed 4 bases and J shed 7 bases, with 19 bases lying between them. The CDR3 coding sequence is TGTGCCAGCAGTTCACGTGGGGGGGTGGTGTTTGGCTACACCTTC. The encoded protein is CASSSRGGVVFGYTF.

The table lists this clone with a count of one. V is TRBV4-1 and J is TRBJ2-7; D not resolved. CDR3 size: 15 residues. CDR1 is MGHRA, CDR2 YSYEKL, per germline. V shed 1 base and J shed 0 bases, with 10 bases lying between them. The CDR3 DNA is TGCGCCAGCAGCCAAGCTTTGGCTGACTCCTACGAGCAGTACTTC. Translation: CASSQALADSYEQYF.

J is TRBJ2-1 and V is TRBV6-1; possibly TRBD1 or TRBD2 for D (6 bases each). Germline lookup yields CDR1 MNHNS and CDR2 SASEGT. CDR3 length: 14 residues. V shed 1 base and J shed 12 bases, with 16 bases lying between them. The CDR3 region is CASSEGGRRVRQFF. The CDR3 coding sequence is TGTGCCAGCAGTGAAGGGGGGCGGAGGGTACGGCAGTTCTTC.

A single count supports this clone. V and J are TRBV2 and TRBJ2-5; D remains ambiguous. The germline CDR1 and CDR2 sequences are SNHLY and FYNNEI. The V gene lost 7 bases and the J gene lost 4 bases, with 4 bases spanning the gap. This CDR3 is 10 amino acids long. The CDR3 sequence: CASNVETQYF. CDR3 nucleotides: TGTGCCAGCAACGTAGAGACCCAGTACTTC.

The V and J genes are TRBV6-2 or TRBV6-3 and TRBJ2-1, with TRBD2 matching 11 bases. The V gene end was trimmed by 4 bases and the J gene end by 5 bases; junction bases not matched to a gene: 4. Germline CDR1 reads MNHEY; CDR2 reads SVGEGT. The length of the CDR3 is 15 residues. DNA of the CDR3: TGTGCCAGCAGTTCTAGCGGGGGGAGAAACAATGAGCAGTTCTTC. Encoded protein: CASSSSGGRNNEQFF.